Listed below are T cell receptor beta chains from one sample, sequenced in a study of cytomegalovirus exposure and HLA in healthy donors. The method was immunoSEQ multiplex PCR; TCRdb's version includes in-frame clones alone and lacks a portion of them. Here the sample spans about 99,000 clones, around 77% being singletons. The sequenced material came from PBMCs. Receptor source: a man aged 35 to 55 in good health and CMV-seronegative. The CDR3 runs from the conserved cysteine through the conserved F or W.

CDR3	V
CASSSGLAGQETQYF	TRBV5-1
CASSPPGGWGAYEQYF	TRBV11-2
CASSSGSSGSTDTQYF	TRBV5-1
CASSLAESTTRDEQFF	TRBV5-6
CASSDTGDGEQYF	TRBV7-9
CASSSPPFRDRGGNTEAFF	TRBV2
CAWSVLAGYEQYF	TRBV30
CAWSTSGGYNEQFF	TRBV30
CASSKTPTTGGSTDTQYF	TRBV19
CASSPWTGDQPQHF	TRBV7-2
CASSTRGKNHEQYF	TRBV10-1
CASTVGWSTDTQYF	TRBV19
CASSQVGPNNSPLHF	TRBV4-1
CASSVGEDRGNEKLFF	TRBV9
CASSSPKGGSFANTEAFF	TRBV7-2
CASSFNQGSPLHF	TRBV11-2
CASTTYSNQPQHF	TRBV19
CASRDSGAYEQYF	TRBV19
CASSTGQLSYNEQFF	TRBV7-7
CASRLITVMNTEAFF	TRBV28
CASRGTGGTDTEAFF	TRBV10-2
CASSFDGLGMDTQYF	TRBV28
CASSPGLAGADTQYF	TRBV5-1
CAIRETGAVDTQYF	TRBV10-3
CASSQNRQGLNTEAFF	TRBV10-1
CASSIWQGKSFF	TRBV19
CASSIPGGRNQPQHF	TRBV19
CASSLDRGQPQHF	TRBV7-3
CASSSAGSGGISGNEQFF	TRBV27
CASSPLAGGPGELFF	TRBV6-1
CATSEEAGETYEQYF	TRBV15
CASRGGDRGLYEQYF	TRBV7-9
CASGTGGGTDTQYF	TRBV27
CASSQVRTPGTEAFF	TRBV4-2
CASSTREGGNEQFF	TRBV2
CASRGQSNQPQHF	TRBV18
CASSYSAGGGTDTQYF	TRBV6-5
CASSPRTSGTEQFF	TRBV28
CASSVSIGPGQGNSPLHF	TRBV28
CASRDGTAPNSPLHF	TRBV6-1
CASSGYANLSYTF	TRBV7-9
CGAAKYYGYTF	TRBV28
CASSLSGTGNEKLFF	TRBV5-1
CASSKGQNQPQHF	TRBV21-1
CASSVSGGGEQYF	TRBV9
CASSEALGGPTQYF	TRBV2
CASSGARPPFF	TRBV2
CASRSGNGYTF	TRBV19
CASSLGGGANYEQYF	TRBV5-1
CASLLGGDAYEQYF	TRBV28
CASRKARGESPLHF	TRBV6-1
CAWSVNLGAWEQYF	TRBV30
CASELGTVYNEQFF	TRBV5-1
CASSVSLRTEAFF	TRBV9
CASSIIGGRGANVLTF	TRBV19
CAWSVLAAIETQYF	TRBV30
CASSLGKRATDTQYF	TRBV7-3
CASRRLAGGSDTQYF	TRBV2
CASSNTLGGDQPQHF	TRBV5-5